This TCR beta chain was sequenced in a study of beta chain features in type 1 diabetes. This clone was seen more than once but under ten times. Its antigen is as yet unknown. Investigators reverse transcribed all isolated RNA, so they sequenced expressed TCRB transcripts. Assay used: immunoSEQ multiplex PCR; TCRdb lists only in-frame clones, some missing. The sample yields roughly 130,000 clones, over 15% seen once. Broader study findings: There was a moderate but significant shortening of TCRB CDR3s in all four CD4+ subsets of Type 1 diabetes patients.

Per germline, CDR1 SNHLY and CDR2 FYNNEI. The CDR3 length is 12 residues. The V and J ends lost 6 bases and 8 bases, in that order; junction bases with no gene match: 3. The specimen sequenced was central memory CD4+ T cells from blood. The receptor was derived from a man younger than 45 with type 1 diabetes. This sequence joins TRBV2 and TRBJ2-1; 8 bases are shared with TRBD1. In nucleotides, the CDR3 is TGTGCCAGCAGGACAGGGGTGGATGAGCAGTTCTTC. Amino acids: CASRTGVDEQFF.